A single sample is the source of the 18 T cell receptor beta chains below, sequenced in a study of identical twins. TCRdb recomputed calls from the 5' RACE reads with MiXCR, one row per CDR3 protein. Of 1.5 million to 2 million distinct CDR3 sequences listed, around 29% are singletons. Material: cord blood. The origin of the receptors is a newborn girl in good health.

The V call is TRBV12-3 or TRBV12-4, the J call TRBJ2-5; a weak D match, TRBD2 (5 bases). This CDR3 comprises 15 residues. The V gene lost 3 bases and the J gene lost 11 bases, with 22 bases spanning the gap. In DNA form, the CDR3 reads TGTGCCAGCAGTTTGGTCAGACCAGACTACAATGAGCAGTACTTC. Encoded protein: CASSLVRPDYNEQYF.

This clonotype was observed a handful of times. CDR3 DNA: TGTGCCAGCAGCTTACTGCTCGGGCGGCCGTACACTGAAGCTTTCTTT. Its protein is CASSLLLGRPYTEAFF. The chain joins TRBV7-9 to TRBJ1-1; D not certain. The germline V gene encodes CDR1 SEHNR and CDR2 FQNEAQ (reference sequence). V lost 2 bases to trimming and J lost 3 bases, with 16 bases between them. The CDR3 length is 16 residues. Full variable domain (rest looked up from reference TRBV7-9 and TRBJ1-1): DTGVSQNPRHKITKRGQNVTFRCDPISEHNRLYWYRQTLGQGPEFLTYFQNEAQLEKSRLLSDRFSAERPKGSFSTLEIQRTEQGDSAMYLCASSLLLGRPYTEAFFGQGTRLTVV.

This clonotype was seen a few times. The V gene is TRBV20-1, the J gene TRBJ1-1; D is uncertain. Germline-derived CDR1 and CDR2 are DFQATT and SNEGSKA (reference sequence). The CDR3 length is 12 residues. The ends were cut back, 8 bases at V and 1 base at J, with 11 bases in the middle. CDR3 sequence reads: CSTVGGNTEAFF. The DNA for the CDR3 is TGCAGTACTGTGGGAGGGAACACTGAAGCTTTCTTT.

This clonotype has more than one count but fewer than ten. The chain recombines TRBV6-2 or TRBV6-3 with TRBJ2-3; D gene unclear. The CDR3 is 14 residues long. The germline V and J ends were trimmed by 5 bases and 1 base, with 10 bases remaining between them. CDR1 is MNHEY, CDR2 SVGEGT, per germline. The CDR3 is CASSTIAGTDTQYF. The CDR3 bases are TGTGCCAGCAGTACCATAGCCGGCACAGATACGCAGTATTTT.

This clonotype was recorded many times. This sequence joins TRBV12-3 or TRBV12-4 and TRBJ2-3; 14 bases are a match to TRBD2. The CDR3 runs 15 residues. The trim removed 6 bases at V and 4 bases at J, leaving 3 bases unmatched. CDR3 DNA sequence: TGTGCCAGCAGCCCGACTAGCGGGGGGGCAGATACGCAGTATTTT. Protein: CASSPTSGGADTQYF.

The genes are TRBV3-1 and TRBJ1-6; possibly TRBD1 for D (5 bases). Trimming cost V 0 bases and J 9 bases, with 12 bases left between them. The CDR3 has 15 residues. Germline CDR1 is LGHDT and CDR2 is YNNKEL (reference sequence). CDR3 sequence (DNA): TGTGCCAGCAGCCAAGATCGCGGGGCGAGTTCACCCCTCCACTTT. Translated: CASSQDRGASSPLHF. Variable domain in full (rest from reference TRBV3-1 and TRBJ1-6): DTAVSQTPKYLVTQMGNDKSIKCEQNLGHDTMYWYKQDSKKFLKIMFSYNNKELIINETVPNRFSPKSPDKAHLNLHINSLELGDSAVYFCASSQDRGASSPLHFGNGTRLTVT.

This clonotype was observed a handful of times. The chain combines TRBV30 with TRBJ1-2, with a weak D call TRBD1 (6 bases). Trimming stripped 8 bases from V and 8 bases from J, with 15 bases between. Germline CDR1 reads GTSNPN; CDR2 reads SVGIG (reference sequence). The CDR3 loop spans 11 amino acids. Here the CDR3 reads CAGLQGGGYTF. In DNA form, the CDR3 reads TGTGCCGGACTACAGGGAGGCGGCTACACCTTC. The entire variable domain, with the rest obtained from reference TRBV30 and TRBJ1-2, is as follows: SQTIHQWPATLVQPVGSPLSLECTVEGTSNPNLYWYRQAAGRGLQLLFYSVGIGQISSEVPQNLSASRPQDRQFILSSKKLLLSDSGFYLCAGLQGGGYTFGSGTRLTVV.

This chain uses TRBV10-3 with TRBJ2-7; the D is unclear. CDR1 and CDR2 from the germline V gene are ENHRY and SYGVKD. V lost 2 bases and J 10 bases, leaving 18 bases between the germline ends. The CDR3 has 14 residues. CDR3 sequence (DNA): TGTGCCATCAGTGAGGCCCTTGGGATCTCCGGACAGTACTTC. Its translation: CAISEALGISGQYF.

This clonotype came up a few times. J is TRBJ1-3 and V is TRBV5-5, with a tentative D call TRBD1 (6 bases). This CDR3 spans 14 amino acids. Germline CDR1 SGHKS, CDR2 YYEKEE (reference sequence). V was pared by 4 bases and J by 4 bases, with 12 bases between. The CDR3 region is CASSVQGPGNTIYF. The CDR3 region has the DNA TGTGCCAGCAGCGTACAGGGTCCCGGAAACACCATATATTTT.

This clonotype has only a few counts. The chain joins TRBV7-9 to TRBJ2-2; weak D call: TRBD1 (6 bases). The germline CDR1 and CDR2 sequences are SEHNR and FQNEAQ (reference sequence). V was shortened by 5 bases and J by 6 bases, with 13 bases between the two germline ends. This CDR3 has 14 residues. The CDR3 sequence is CASSPKGGPGELFF. In DNA form, the CDR3 reads TGTGCCAGCAGCCCAAAAGGGGGTCCCGGGGAGCTGTTTTTT.

This clonotype was seen at least ten times. The chain is built from TRBV12-3 or TRBV12-4 and TRBJ2-3, with D perhaps being TRBD1 or TRBD2 (7 bases each). The CDR3 totals 15 residues. The V end was cut by 6 bases, the J end by 5 bases, with 18 bases between. CDR3 sequence (DNA): TGTGCCAGCAGCTTTTCAGGGGGGGCAGGAGATACGCAGTATTTT. Translated: CASSFSGGAGDTQYF.

The gene calls are TRBV12-3 or TRBV12-4 and TRBJ1-2; TRBD1 agrees at 10 bases. With V trimmed by 6 bases and J by 2 bases, 3 bases remained unmatched. There are 14 residues in the CDR3. CDR3 sequence reads: CASRAGQGNYGYTF. CDR3 nucleotides: TGTGCCAGCAGGGCGGGACAGGGGAACTATGGCTACACCTTC.

This sequence joins TRBV6-6 and TRBJ1-5; D gene unclear. CDR3 size: 15 residues. Trimming cost V 0 bases and J 7 bases, with 13 bases left between them. The germline gives CDR1 MNHNY, CDR2 SVGAGI (reference sequence). CDR3 amino acids: CASSYSIPGSQPQHF. In DNA form, the CDR3 reads TGTGCCAGCAGTTACTCGATACCGGGCTCCCAGCCCCAGCATTTT.

The chain employs TRBV18 and TRBJ1-2, with D uncertain. Trimming left V 2 bases short and J 2 bases short, with 9 bases between. CDR3 size: 14 residues. Looked up from germline, CDR1 is KGHSH and CDR2 is LQKENI. This CDR3 reads CASSPTPENYGYTF. The CDR3 DNA sequence: TGTGCCAGCTCACCAACTCCAGAAAACTATGGCTACACCTTC.

This clonotype was observed at least ten times. The J gene is TRBJ1-1, the V gene TRBV6-6, with D hard to call. The germline V gene has CDR1 MNHNY and CDR2 SVGAGI (reference sequence). This CDR3 comprises 12 residues. V was clipped by 5 bases and J by 0 bases, with 4 bases between them. CDR3 sequence (DNA): TGTGCCAGCAGTACAGTGAACACTGAAGCTTTCTTT. Protein sequence: CASSTVNTEAFF.

Written as DNA, the CDR3 is TGTGCCAGCGCCCTGGAAGCCGGGGGAACAGATACGCAGTATTTT. It yields the protein CASALEAGGTDTQYF. The V gene is TRBV2, the J gene TRBJ2-3, with D possibly TRBD2 on 6 matching bases. V lost 8 bases, J lost 3 bases, and 18 bases lay in between. CDR3 size: 15 residues. CDR1 SNHLY and CDR2 FYNNEI come from the germline V gene.

A few counts support this clonotype. The rearrangement uses TRBV27 and TRBJ2-4; possibly TRBD1 for D (6 bases). The V end lost 1 base, the J end lost 0 bases, and 10 bases lay between the germline ends. The CDR3 has 16 residues. The germline V gene encodes CDR1 MNHEY and CDR2 SMNVEV (reference sequence). The CDR3 coding sequence is TGTGCCAGCAGTTTATACGGACAGCTAGCCAAAAACATTCAGTACTTC. As protein: CASSLYGQLAKNIQYF.

This clonotype has more than one count but fewer than ten. The chain carries TRBV12-5 and TRBJ2-1; a weak D match, TRBD2 (6 bases). Germline CDR1 is LGHNT and CDR2 is FRNRAP. The ends were cut back, 0 bases at V and 6 bases at J, with 21 bases in the middle. This CDR3 region has 18 residues. The DNA of the CDR3 is TGTGCTAGTGGTTTGGTATTGTCGGGAGTCACCTACGTCAATGAGCAGTTCTTC. This translates into CASGLVLSGVTYVNEQFF.